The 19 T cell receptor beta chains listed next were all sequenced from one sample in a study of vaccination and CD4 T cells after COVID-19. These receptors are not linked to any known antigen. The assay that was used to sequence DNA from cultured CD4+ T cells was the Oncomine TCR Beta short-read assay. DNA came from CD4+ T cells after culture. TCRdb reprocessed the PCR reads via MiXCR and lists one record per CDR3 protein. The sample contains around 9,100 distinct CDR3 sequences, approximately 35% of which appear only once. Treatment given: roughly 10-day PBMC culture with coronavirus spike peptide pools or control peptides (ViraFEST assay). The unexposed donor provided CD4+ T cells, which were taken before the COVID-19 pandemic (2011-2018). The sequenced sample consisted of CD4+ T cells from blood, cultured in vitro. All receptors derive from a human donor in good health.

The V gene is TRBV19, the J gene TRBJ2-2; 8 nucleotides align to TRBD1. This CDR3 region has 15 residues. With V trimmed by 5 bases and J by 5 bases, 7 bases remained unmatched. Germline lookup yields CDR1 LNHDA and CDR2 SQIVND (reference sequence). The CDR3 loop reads CASSSRDRTTGELFF. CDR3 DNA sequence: TGTGCCAGTAGTTCCCGGGACAGGACGACCGGGGAGCTGTTTTTT.

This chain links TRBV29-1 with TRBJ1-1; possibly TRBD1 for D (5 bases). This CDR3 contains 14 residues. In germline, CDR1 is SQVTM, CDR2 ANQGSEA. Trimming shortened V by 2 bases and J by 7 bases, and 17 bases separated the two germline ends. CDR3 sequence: CSVEPSGRDFEAFF. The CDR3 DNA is TGCAGCGTTGAACCGTCAGGGCGAGATTTTGAAGCTTTCTTT.

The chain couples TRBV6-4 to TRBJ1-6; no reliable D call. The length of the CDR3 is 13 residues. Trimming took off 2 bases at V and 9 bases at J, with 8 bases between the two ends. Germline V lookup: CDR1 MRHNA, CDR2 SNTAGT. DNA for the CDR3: TGTGCCAGCAGTGACAGGATAGGTTCACCCCTCCACTTT. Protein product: CASSDRIGSPLHF.

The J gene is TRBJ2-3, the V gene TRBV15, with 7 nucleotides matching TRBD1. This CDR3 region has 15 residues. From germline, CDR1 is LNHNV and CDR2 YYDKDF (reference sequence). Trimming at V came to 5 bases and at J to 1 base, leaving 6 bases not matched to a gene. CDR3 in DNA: TGTGCCACCAGCGGGTTAACAGGGGGCACAGATACGCAGTATTTT. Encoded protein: CATSGLTGGTDTQYF.

For the CDR3, the DNA is TGTGCCAGCAGAAGCCCAGGGGGCTTAGAGCAGTACTTC. Translating it yields CASRSPGGLEQYF. V gene TRBV12-3 or TRBV12-4 combines with J gene TRBJ2-7; TRBD1 matches at 8 bases. Losses at the gene ends were 6 bases for V and 7 bases for J; bases not matched to a gene: 8. This CDR3 has 13 amino acids.

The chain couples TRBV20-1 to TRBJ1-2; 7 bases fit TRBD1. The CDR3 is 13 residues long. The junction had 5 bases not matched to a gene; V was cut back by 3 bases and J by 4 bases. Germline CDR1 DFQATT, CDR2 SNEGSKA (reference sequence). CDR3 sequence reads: CSASQGGFYGYTF. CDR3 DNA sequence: TGCAGTGCTAGCCAGGGGGGGTTCTATGGCTACACCTTC.

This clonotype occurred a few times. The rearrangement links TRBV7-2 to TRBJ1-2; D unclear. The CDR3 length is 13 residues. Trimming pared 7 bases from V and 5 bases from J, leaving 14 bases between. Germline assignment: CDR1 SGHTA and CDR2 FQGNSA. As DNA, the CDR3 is TGTGCCAGCAAGGTACTCATCAGTTATGGCTACACCTTC. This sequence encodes CASKVLISYGYTF.

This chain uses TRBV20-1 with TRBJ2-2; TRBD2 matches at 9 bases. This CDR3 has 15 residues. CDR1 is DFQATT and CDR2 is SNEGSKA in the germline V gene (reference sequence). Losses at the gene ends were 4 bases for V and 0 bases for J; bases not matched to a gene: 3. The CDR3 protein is CSAISGGSNTGELFF. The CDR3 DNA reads TGCAGTGCTATTAGCGGGGGTTCGAACACCGGGGAGCTGTTTTTT.

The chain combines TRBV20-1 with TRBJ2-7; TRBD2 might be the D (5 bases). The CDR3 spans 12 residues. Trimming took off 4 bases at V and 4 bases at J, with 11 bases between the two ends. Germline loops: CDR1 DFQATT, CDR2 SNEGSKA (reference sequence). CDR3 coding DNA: TGCAGTGCTAACCGGGATCGTTACGAGCAGTACTTC. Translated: CSANRDRYEQYF.

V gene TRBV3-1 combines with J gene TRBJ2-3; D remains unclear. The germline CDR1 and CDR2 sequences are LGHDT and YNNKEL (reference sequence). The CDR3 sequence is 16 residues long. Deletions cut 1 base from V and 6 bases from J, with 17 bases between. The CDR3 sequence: CASSQVRNTVSDTQYF. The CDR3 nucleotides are TGTGCCAGCAGCCAAGTAAGAAACACCGTTTCCGATACGCAGTATTTT.

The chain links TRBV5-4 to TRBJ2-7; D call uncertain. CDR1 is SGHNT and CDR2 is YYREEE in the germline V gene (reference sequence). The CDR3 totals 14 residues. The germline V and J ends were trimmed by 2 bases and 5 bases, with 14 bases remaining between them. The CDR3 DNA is TGTGCCAGCAGCTTTCAACCGTCCCGGGACGAGCAGTACTTC. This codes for CASSFQPSRDEQYF.

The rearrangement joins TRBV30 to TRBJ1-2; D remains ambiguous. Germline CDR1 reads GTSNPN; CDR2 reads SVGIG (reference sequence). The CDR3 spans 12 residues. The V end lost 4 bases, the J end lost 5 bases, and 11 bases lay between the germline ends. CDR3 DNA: TGTGCCTGGATGGAGGGTTTTTATGGCTACACCTTC. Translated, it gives CAWMEGFYGYTF.

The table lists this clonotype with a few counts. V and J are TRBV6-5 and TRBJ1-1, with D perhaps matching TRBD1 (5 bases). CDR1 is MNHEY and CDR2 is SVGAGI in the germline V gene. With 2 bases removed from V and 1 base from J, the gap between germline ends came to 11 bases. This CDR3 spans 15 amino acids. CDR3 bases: TGTGCCAGCAGTTACAACGGGGGAGGGAACACTGAAGCTTTCTTT. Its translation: CASSYNGGGNTEAFF.

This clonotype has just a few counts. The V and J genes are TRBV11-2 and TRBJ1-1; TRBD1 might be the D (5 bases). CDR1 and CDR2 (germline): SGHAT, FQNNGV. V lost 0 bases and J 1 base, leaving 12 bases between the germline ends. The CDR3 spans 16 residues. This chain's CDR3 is CASSLDRGRRNTEAFF. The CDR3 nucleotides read TGTGCCAGCAGCTTAGATCGGGGACGGAGGAACACTGAAGCTTTCTTT.

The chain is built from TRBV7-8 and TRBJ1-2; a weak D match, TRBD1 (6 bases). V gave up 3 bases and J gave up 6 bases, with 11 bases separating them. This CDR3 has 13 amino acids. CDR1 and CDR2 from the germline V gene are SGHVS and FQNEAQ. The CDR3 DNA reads TGTGCCAGCAGCTTTTTTTCAGGGGATGGCTACACCTTC. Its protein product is CASSFFSGDGYTF.

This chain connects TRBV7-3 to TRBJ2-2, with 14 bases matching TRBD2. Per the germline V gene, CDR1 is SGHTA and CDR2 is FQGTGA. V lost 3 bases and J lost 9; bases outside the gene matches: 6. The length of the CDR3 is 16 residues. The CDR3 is CASSFTGTSGRRELFF. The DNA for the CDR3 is TGTGCCAGCAGCTTCACCGGGACTAGCGGGAGAAGGGAGCTGTTTTTT.

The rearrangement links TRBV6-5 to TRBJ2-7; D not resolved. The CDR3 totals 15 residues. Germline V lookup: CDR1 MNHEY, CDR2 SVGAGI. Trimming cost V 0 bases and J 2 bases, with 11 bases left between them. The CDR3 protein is CASSYSNQVTYEQYF. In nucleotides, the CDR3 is TGTGCCAGCAGTTACTCGAATCAGGTCACCTACGAGCAGTACTTC.

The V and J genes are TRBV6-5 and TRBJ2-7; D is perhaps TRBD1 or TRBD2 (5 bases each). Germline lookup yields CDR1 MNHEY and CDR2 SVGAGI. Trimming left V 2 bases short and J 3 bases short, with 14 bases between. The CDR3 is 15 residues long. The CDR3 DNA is TGTGCCAGCAGTTACAGAGACAGAGGGGACTACGAGCAGTACTTC. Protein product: CASSYRDRGDYEQYF.

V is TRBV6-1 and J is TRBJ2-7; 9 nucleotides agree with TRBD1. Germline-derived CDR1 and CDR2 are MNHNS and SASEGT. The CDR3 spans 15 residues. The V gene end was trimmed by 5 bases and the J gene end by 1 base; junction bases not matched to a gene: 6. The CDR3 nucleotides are TGTGCCAGCAGTCCGACAGGGGGGTCGTCCTACGAGCAGTACTTC. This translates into CASSPTGGSSYEQYF.